A selection of T cell receptor beta chains follows, all from one sample in a study of blood T cell repertoires in COVID-19. Some clones are missing from TCRdb's copy, which holds only in-frame ones; the method was immunoSEQ multiplex PCR. Seen here are 100,000 or so clones, around four fifths observed once, and the top ten hold around 10%. The sample taken for sequencing was peripheral blood. Source of these receptors: a woman aged 65 to 85 with acute or convalescent COVID-19. Both conserved end residues are part of each CDR3. Fields, in order: CDR3 protein, V gene.

CATSEDLYARGDTQYF | TRBV24-1
CASSPQGGNTEAFF | TRBV4-3
CASSHGAGAGNTIYF | TRBV16
CASSLVGRRDTEAFF | TRBV5-8
CASGLAHSGIPFYEQYF | TRBV12-5
CASKETVRNEKLFF | TRBV19
CASRSDTATDTQYF | TRBV19
CASSQGAGGTDGYTF | TRBV3-1/TRBV3-2
CASSQDSGGETQYF | TRBV3-1/TRBV3-2
CASNEALAKNIQYF | TRBV2